This T cell receptor (beta chain) comes out of a study of T cells in Graves' hyperthyroidism and ophthalmopathy. V shed 4 bases and J shed 2 bases, with 12 bases lying between them. The V gene's germline CDR1 is MGHRA and CDR2 YSYEKL. CDR3 length: 14 amino acids. With respect to this clonotype: One base away lies a much larger clone, so this may be a sequencing read error. The CDR3 carries no conserved terminal phenylalanine or tryptophan, so it likely arises from a read error.

Template material for amplifying TCR beta CDR3 regions consisted of RNA transcripts. TCR CDR3 regions were first amplified by RT-PCR with HTBI primers. MiXCR, run by TCRdb on the multiplex PCR reads, gives a single entry per CDR3 protein. The repertoire has around 400,000 distinct CDR3 sequences, approximately 13% of them found once; the top ten carry around a tenth. The J gene is TRBJ2-7, the V gene TRBV4-1; weak D call: TRBD2 (5 bases). Sample: blood. This sequence originates from a woman aged 18-29 years with Graves' hyperthyroidism. CDR3 in DNA: TGCGCCAGCAGCCCCGGGGAAGGGCCCTACGAGCAGTACTCC. Its translation is CASSPGEGPYEQYS.